This T cell receptor (beta chain) emerged from a study of T cell responses to AZD1222 COVID-19 vaccine. Study context: The study pooled second doses at about 4 or about 12 weeks.

The CDR3 consists of 17 residues. Germline CDR1 is LGHNA and CDR2 is YNFKEQ. V trimming: 4 bases; J trimming: 0 bases; junction bases outside the gene matches: 3. Overall study findings and caveats: Breadth and depth of Spike-specific TCRs rose after two AZD1222 doses.

This clone was recorded only once. Antigen: not known. Sequenced by immunoSEQ multiplex PCR; TCRdb stores in-frame clones only, minus some. The sample consists of some 100,000 clones, roughly nine tenths of them appearing once. The source was peripheral blood, collected on day 0 of AZD1222 vaccination. The gene calls are TRBV4-2 and TRBJ1-4; TRBD1 aligns across 12 bases. The source is an adult in good health. CDR3 DNA: TGTGCCAGCAGCCCGGGACAGGGGGCTGCAACTAATGAAAAACTGTTTTTT. It is translated as CASSPGQGAATNEKLFF.